The entry below gives a single TCR beta chain sequence along with its context. Antigen specificity is unknown. Produced via immunoSEQ multiplex PCR; TCRdb's table is partial and in-frame only. The repertoire holds around 110,000 clones, about 90% seen once, with approximately 7% in the top ten. The data originate from a study of T cell responses to AZD1222 COVID-19 vaccine. For the study at large: Whether given at about 4 or about 12 weeks, second doses were pooled.

Trimming stripped 4 bases from V and 3 bases from J, with 16 bases between. The CDR3 loop spans 16 amino acids. Germline CDR1 LNHDA, CDR2 SQIVND (reference sequence). Study-level results: Only a handful of individuals given AZD1222 were seropositive at baseline. Increased Spike-specific TCR breadth and depth were observed after two AZD1222 doses. Donors were mostly white British, more females; clonal diversity possibly underestimated.

The sample was peripheral blood, taken on day 0 of AZD1222 vaccination. The chain uses TRBV19 and TRBJ1-5, with a tentative D call TRBD1 (5 bases). This receptor was identified in an adult in good health. CDR3 residues: CASSRGRSMNNQPQHF. Written as DNA, the CDR3 is TGTGCCAGTAGTAGGGGACGATCAATGAACAATCAGCCCCAGCATTTT.